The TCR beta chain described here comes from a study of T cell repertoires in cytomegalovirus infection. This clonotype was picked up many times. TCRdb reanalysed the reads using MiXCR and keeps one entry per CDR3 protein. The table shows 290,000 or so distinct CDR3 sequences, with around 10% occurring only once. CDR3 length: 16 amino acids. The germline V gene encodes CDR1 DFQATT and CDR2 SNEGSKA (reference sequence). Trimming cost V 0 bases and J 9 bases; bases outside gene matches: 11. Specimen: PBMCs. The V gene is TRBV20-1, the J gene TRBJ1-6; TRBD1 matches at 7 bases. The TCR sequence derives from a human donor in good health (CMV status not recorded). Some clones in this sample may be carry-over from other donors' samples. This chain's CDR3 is CSARDPTGTEVSPLHF. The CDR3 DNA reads TGCAGTGCTAGAGATCCCACCGGGACAGAAGTTTCACCCCTCCACTTT.